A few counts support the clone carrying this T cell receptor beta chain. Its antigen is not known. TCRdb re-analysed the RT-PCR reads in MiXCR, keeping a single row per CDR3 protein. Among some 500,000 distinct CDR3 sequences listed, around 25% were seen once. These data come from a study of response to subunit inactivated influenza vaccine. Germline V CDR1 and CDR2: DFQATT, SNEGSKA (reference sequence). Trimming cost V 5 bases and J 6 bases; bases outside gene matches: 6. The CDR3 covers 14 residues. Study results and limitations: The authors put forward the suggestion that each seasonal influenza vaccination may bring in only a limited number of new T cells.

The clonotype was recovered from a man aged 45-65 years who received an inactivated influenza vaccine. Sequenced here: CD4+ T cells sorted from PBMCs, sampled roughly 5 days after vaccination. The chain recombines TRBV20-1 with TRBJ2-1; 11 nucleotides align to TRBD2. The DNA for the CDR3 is TGCAGTGCTTCTAGCGGGGGGATTATCAATGAGCAGTTCTTC. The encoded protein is CSASSGGIINEQFF.